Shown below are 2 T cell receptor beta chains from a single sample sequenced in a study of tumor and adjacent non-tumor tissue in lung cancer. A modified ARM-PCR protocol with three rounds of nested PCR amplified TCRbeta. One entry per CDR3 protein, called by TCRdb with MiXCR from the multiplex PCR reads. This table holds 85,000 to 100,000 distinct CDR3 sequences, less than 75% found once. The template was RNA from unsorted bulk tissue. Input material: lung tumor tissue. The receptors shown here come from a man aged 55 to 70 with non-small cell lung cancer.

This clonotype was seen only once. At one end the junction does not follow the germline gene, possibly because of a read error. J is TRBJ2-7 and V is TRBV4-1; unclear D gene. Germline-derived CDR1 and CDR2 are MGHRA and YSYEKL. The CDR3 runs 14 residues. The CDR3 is CVSSQLPLDYEQYF. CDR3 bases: TGCGTCAGCAGCCAACTGCCTCTAGACTACGAGCAGTACTTC.

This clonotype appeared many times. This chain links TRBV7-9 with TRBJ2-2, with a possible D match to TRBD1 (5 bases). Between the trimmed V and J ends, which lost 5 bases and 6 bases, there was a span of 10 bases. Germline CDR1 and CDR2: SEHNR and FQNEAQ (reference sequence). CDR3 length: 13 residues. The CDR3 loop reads CASSPRQSGELFF. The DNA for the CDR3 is TGTGCCAGCAGCCCTCGACAGTCCGGGGAGCTGTTTTTT. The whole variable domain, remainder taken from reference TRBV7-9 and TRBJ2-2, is DTGVSQNPRHKITKRGQNVTFRCDPISEHNRLYWYRQTLGQGPEFLTYFQNEAQLEKSRLLSDRFSAERPKGSFSTLEIQRTEQGDSAMYLCASSPRQSGELFFGEGSRLTVL.